The next 14 T cell receptor beta chains were all read from a single sample in a study of blood T cell repertoires in COVID-19. Assay used: immunoSEQ multiplex PCR; TCRdb lists only in-frame clones, some missing. The sample contains more than 140,000 clones, approximately 80% of which appear only once. Sequenced sample: peripheral blood. Receptors were obtained from a woman between 45 and 65 years old in a cohort sampled during active or convalescent COVID-19.

CDR3 residues: CASSLALNPRGYTF. The CDR3 coding sequence is TGCGCCAGCAGCCTTGCTCTGAATCCGCGGGGCTACACCTTC. The V gene is TRBV5-1, the J gene TRBJ1-2; no clear D. The V gene lost 4 bases and the J gene lost 8 bases, with 18 bases spanning the gap. This CDR3 region has 14 residues. CDR1 is SGHRS and CDR2 is YFSETQ in the germline V gene.

V usage is TRBV18 and J usage is TRBJ2-1; 11 bases align to TRBD2. Germline trimming cut 3 bases from V and 5 bases from J; bases unmatched to any gene: 6. Germline CDR1 reads KGHSH; CDR2 reads LQKENI. The CDR3 runs to 16 residues. In DNA form, the CDR3 reads TGTGCCAGCTCACCCGTACATAGCGGGGGGGACAATGAGCAGTTCTTC. As protein: CASSPVHSGGDNEQFF.

V is TRBV15 and J is TRBJ2-7, with a weak D call TRBD1 (6 bases). V lost 1 base and J lost 2, with 12 bases in between. Germline loops: CDR1 LNHNV, CDR2 YYDKDF (reference sequence). This CDR3 has 15 residues. CDR3 DNA sequence: TGTGCCACCAGCAGAGGTCGGCAGGGGACCTACGAGCAGTACTTC. Its translation is CATSRGRQGTYEQYF.

The chain employs TRBV5-5 and TRBJ2-3; the D is unclear. The germline V and J ends were trimmed by 5 bases and 2 bases, with 15 bases remaining between them. The CDR3 is made up of 15 amino acids. Germline assignment: CDR1 SGHKS and CDR2 YYEKEE (reference sequence). CDR3 DNA: TGTGCCAGCAGTCCTACGAGATCCTTCACAGATACGCAGTATTTT. Translating it yields CASSPTRSFTDTQYF.

DNA of the CDR3: TGTGCCAGCATGAGGAATAATGAAAAACTGTTTTTT. This encodes CASMRNNEKLFF. This sequence joins TRBV9 and TRBJ1-4; D not certain. This CDR3 contains 12 residues. The V gene's germline CDR1 is SGDLS and CDR2 YYNGEE. Trimming took off 6 bases at V and 4 bases at J, with 7 bases between the two ends.

The genes are TRBV5-6 and TRBJ2-4; D unresolved. Trimming cost V 0 bases and J 7 bases, with 8 bases left between them. The CDR3 runs 13 residues. Germline V gene data show CDR1 as SGHDT and CDR2 as YYEEEE. CDR3 DNA sequence: TGTGCCAGCAGCTTGGCGACTGGGAACATTCAGTACTTC. Its protein is CASSLATGNIQYF.

The rearrangement joins TRBV23-1 to TRBJ2-7; D possibly corresponds to TRBD2 (6 bases). TRBV23-1 is marked as an open reading frame, function uncertain. The CDR3 extends over 18 amino acids. V was pared by 8 bases and J by 6 bases, with 32 bases between. The CDR3 DNA sequence: TGCGCCAGCCTACCACCCGGGAGAACCGGGACTTTACAGGTCGAGCAGTACTTC. This codes for CASLPPGRTGTLQVEQYF.

The chain is built from TRBV18 and TRBJ1-2; no reliable D call. Trimming took 2 bases from V and 8 from J, leaving 12 bases between them. CDR3 length equals 13 residues. CDR1 KGHSH and CDR2 LQKENI come from the germline V gene. The CDR3 region is CASSPDTVGGYTF. The CDR3 DNA follows: TGTGCCAGCTCACCAGACACCGTTGGGGGCTACACCTTC.

This sequence joins TRBV7-9 and TRBJ2-1; D may be TRBD1 (6 bases). Looked up from germline, CDR1 is SEHNR and CDR2 is FQNEAQ (reference sequence). Trimming cost V 4 bases and J 6 bases, with 13 bases left between them. The CDR3 length is 14 residues. The CDR3 region has the DNA TGTGCCAGCAGCTCTTACAGGGAAAGCAATGAGCAGTTCTTC. Translated: CASSSYRESNEQFF.

V gene TRBV7-8 combines with J gene TRBJ2-1, with a possible D match to TRBD1 (6 bases). CDR3 length: 14 residues. V was pared by 6 bases and J by 5 bases, with 14 bases between. Germline loops: CDR1 SGHVS, CDR2 FQNEAQ. The CDR3 nucleotides read TGTGCCAGCAGACTAGGGTCAGGGGACAATGAGCAGTTCTTC. Encoded protein: CASRLGSGDNEQFF.

The gene calls are TRBV6-5 and TRBJ1-5; D is uncertain. Germline CDR1 and CDR2: MNHEY and SVGAGI. Deletions cut 2 bases from V and 0 bases from J, with 5 bases between. The CDR3 loop spans 14 amino acids. CDR3 bases: TGTGCCAGCAGTTACATTTATAGCAATCAGCCCCAGCATTTT. Its translation: CASSYIYSNQPQHF.

The J gene is TRBJ1-1, the V gene TRBV6-5; 8 bases align to TRBD1. The CDR3 consists of 14 residues. Unmatched junction bases numbered 9, after V lost 5 bases and J lost 7 bases. In germline, CDR1 is MNHEY, CDR2 SVGAGI. The CDR3 loop reads CASSKQGVVGEAFF. The DNA for the CDR3 is TGTGCCAGCAGTAAACAGGGGGTGGTAGGTGAAGCTTTCTTT.

This chain uses TRBV6-5 with TRBJ2-7; 9 bases line up with TRBD1. With 7 bases clipped from V and 2 bases from J, the junction kept 6 bases outside the gene matches. CDR1 and CDR2 (germline): MNHEY, SVGAGI. The CDR3 consists of 14 residues. The CDR3 is CASIWGQGTYEQYF. The CDR3 DNA is TGTGCCAGCATTTGGGGACAGGGAACCTACGAGCAGTACTTC.

The rearrangement uses TRBV7-3 and TRBJ2-2; the match to TRBD2 covers 14 bases. Germline-derived CDR1 and CDR2 are SGHTA and FQGTGA. CDR3 length: 19 residues. J was trimmed by 0 bases and V by 6 bases; bases with no gene match: 9. CDR3: CASRKGGLAGGTNTGELFF. The CDR3 region has the DNA TGTGCCAGCAGGAAAGGCGGACTAGCGGGGGGAACGAACACCGGGGAGCTGTTTTTT. Complete variable domain (other parts from reference TRBV7-3 and TRBJ2-2): GAGVSQTPSNKVTEKGKYVELRCDPISGHTALYWYRQSLGQGPEFLIYFQGTGAADDSGLPNDRFFAVRPEGSVSTLKIQRTERGDSAVYLCASRKGGLAGGTNTGELFFGEGSRLTVL.